This T cell receptor (beta chain) was sequenced for a study of T cell repertoires in aging, cancer and after chemotherapy. Study-level results: The repertoire data cannot show anything about immunological memory following chemotherapy. Untreated cancer patients had significantly lower blood TCR diversity than age-matched healthy donors. In cancer patients, declining TCR diversity with age involved lost richness and lost evenness.

TCR beta rearrangements were amplified from peripheral blood genomic DNA. This clonotype was seen once. Its specificity is unknown. Multiplex touch-down PCR with TRB-A/B primers amplified rearranged V-D-J TRB sequences. TCRdb processed the multiplex PCR reads anew with MiXCR; each CDR3 protein has one entry. The sample lists around 2,000 distinct CDR3 sequences, around 60% occurring once. CDR1 is MNHEY and CDR2 is SVGAGI in the germline V gene. This CDR3 is 15 amino acids long. The J segment lost 4 bases and the V segment lost 5 bases, leaving 8 bases of the junction unmatched. The clonotype was recovered from a human donor with a solid tumor. The material sequenced was blood. The genes are TRBV6-5 and TRBJ1-2; 9 nucleotides agree with TRBD1. Written as DNA, the CDR3 is TGTGCCAGCAGTATACCCGGGACAGGGCCCTATGGCTACACCTTC. It translates to CASSIPGTGPYGYTF.